This T cell receptor beta chain was captured in a study of T cell responses to AZD1222 COVID-19 vaccine (dated by TCRdb to 2020 to 2023). In the study overall: TCR sequencing was performed for about 250 trial participants, of whom approximately 200 were given two doses of AZD1222 and around 25 were given two doses of MenACWY control vaccine. Trial participants were enrolled into age subgroups of 18-55, 56-69 and 70-plus years, which contained around 140, 26 and 57 TCR-sequenced participants, respectively. Findings and caveats that apply to the study as a whole: Participants were mostly white British and included more females than males, and it was suggested by the authors that clonal diversity may have been underestimated. No day 14 peak-response samples were available, so repertoires were characterized only after the peak T cell response. Vaccine-associated CD4 TCRs spanned the whole spike protein, with dominant responses in regions 160-218 and 743-854. Epitopes outside the regions mutated in the B.1.351 and B.1.1.7 variants were reportedly recognized by nearly half of the unique spike-specific TCRs. Spike-specific TCR breadth and depth rose significantly after two AZD1222 doses compared with day 0 and with MenACWY recipients. The 56-69-year group was small, and its depth increase did not reach significance, likely because of low power. Conclusions about previously exposed vaccinees are limited because only 6 or 7 AZD1222 recipients were SARS-CoV-2 seropositive at baseline.

As regards this clone: The antigen it recognizes is unknown. No base-level quality is on record; no much larger clone is a single base apart.

The sample's time point label is to be understood as: about 28 days (+/-7) after the second vaccine dose. AZD1222 recipients whose second dose came at about 4 weeks and those whose second dose came at about 12 weeks were combined into one group, since spike-specific TCR depth and breadth did not differ between the two schedules. Samples from vaccinated people were obtained from the UK trials COV001 and COV002, which included a single-blind randomized controlled phase 2/3 trial of AZD1222 (ChAdOx1 nCoV-19) in healthy adults. For TCRbeta chain sequencing, PBMC samples from trial participants were taken at day 0 and at day 28 after the second dose. CDR1 is given as LGHDT and CDR2 as YNNKEL, both from the germline V gene (reference sequence). Trimming takes 0 bases from V and 8 bases from J, and the germline ends sit 11 bases apart. The CDR3 contains 14 residues, cysteine and phenylalanine counted. CDR3 DNA only is kept here, 42 bases in frame from base 1.

The CDR3 regions of human TCRbeta chains were analyzed by immunosequencing. As for the authors' bioinformatics: TCRs in the repertoires were matched against a reference library of SARS-CoV-2-specific TCRs that had been generated with the MIRA antigen-specificity platform. Breadth was defined as the fraction of unique TCRs that were SARS-CoV-2-associated. Depth was defined as the fraction of total T cells that were SARS-CoV-2-associated. Using the MIRA data, each spike-specific TCR was assigned both to the spike region to which the TCR was reactive and to a CD4 or CD8 class. Log10-transformed breadth and depth values were compared by one-way ANOVA with Sidak's multiple comparisons tests. The table was pulled from immuneACCESS by TCRdb, which kept in-frame rearrangements only. Such tables lose some clones; where checked, under half of the loss comes from unresolved V genes, and the rest has no known cause. The V and J calls and clone size come from that table; D and trimming were worked out from the DNA. This sample holds approximately 130,000 clones; around 86% were observed only once. Jointly, the top ten make up around 3% of the sample.

The sequencing here drew on peripheral blood, taken 28 days after the second AZD1222 dose. The clonotype was recovered from an adult who received the AZD1222 COVID-19 vaccine. The sequence links TRBV3-1 (or the pseudogene TRBV3-2) to TRBJ2-1, with TRBD2 perhaps the D gene, on 5 matching bases. The CDR3 here reads CASSQEPSRHEQFF. The DNA is TGTGCCAGCAGCCAAGAGCCTAGCCGCCATGAGCAGTTCTTC.